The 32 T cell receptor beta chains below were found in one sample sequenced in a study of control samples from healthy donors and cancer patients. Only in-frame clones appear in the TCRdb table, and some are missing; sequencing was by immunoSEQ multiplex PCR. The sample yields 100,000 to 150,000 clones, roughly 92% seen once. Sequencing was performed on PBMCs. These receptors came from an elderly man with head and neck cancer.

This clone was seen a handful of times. The CDR3 is CASSLLQQASRYEQYF. The DNA of the CDR3 is TGTGCCAGCAGCCTTCTTCAGCAGGCTAGCAGGTACGAGCAGTACTTC. V usage is TRBV3-1 (or the pseudogene TRBV3-2) and J usage is TRBJ2-7, with D possibly TRBD2 on 5 matching bases. The CDR3 contains 16 residues. V was pared by 4 bases and J by 4 bases, with 20 bases between. Germline V gives CDR1 LGHDT, CDR2 YNNKEL (reference sequence).

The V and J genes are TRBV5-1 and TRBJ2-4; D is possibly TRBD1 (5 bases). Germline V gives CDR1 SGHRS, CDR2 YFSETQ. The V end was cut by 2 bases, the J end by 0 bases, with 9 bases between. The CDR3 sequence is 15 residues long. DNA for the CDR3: TGCGCCAGCAGCTTAACAGGCAAAGCCAAAAACATTCAGTACTTC. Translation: CASSLTGKAKNIQYF.

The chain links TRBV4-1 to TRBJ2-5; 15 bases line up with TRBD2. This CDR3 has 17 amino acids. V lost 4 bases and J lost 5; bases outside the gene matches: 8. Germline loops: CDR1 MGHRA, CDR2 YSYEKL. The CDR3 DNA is TGCGCCAGCAGCCCGAGGACTAGCGGGGGGGCCGGGGAGACCCAGTACTTC. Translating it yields CASSPRTSGGAGETQYF.

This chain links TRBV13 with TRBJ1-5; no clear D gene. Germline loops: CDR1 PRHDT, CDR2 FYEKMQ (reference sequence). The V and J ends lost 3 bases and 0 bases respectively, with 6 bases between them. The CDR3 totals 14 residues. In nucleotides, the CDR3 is TGTGCCAGCAGCTTCGGGTATAGCAATCAGCCCCAGCATTTT. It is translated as CASSFGYSNQPQHF.

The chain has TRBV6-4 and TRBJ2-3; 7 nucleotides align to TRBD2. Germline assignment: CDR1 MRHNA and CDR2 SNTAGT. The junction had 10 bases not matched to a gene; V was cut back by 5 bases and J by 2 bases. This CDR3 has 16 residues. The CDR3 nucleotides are TGTGCCAGCAGTTGGGAGGGACCTCCGTCCACAGATACGCAGTATTTT. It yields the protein CASSWEGPPSTDTQYF.

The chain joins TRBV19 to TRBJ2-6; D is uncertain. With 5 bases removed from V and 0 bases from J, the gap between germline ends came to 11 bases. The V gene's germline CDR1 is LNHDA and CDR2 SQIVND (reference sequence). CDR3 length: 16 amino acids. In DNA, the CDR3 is TGTGCCAGTAGTCTCTTCGAGGTCTCTGGGGCCAACGTCCTGACTTTC. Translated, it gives CASSLFEVSGANVLTF.

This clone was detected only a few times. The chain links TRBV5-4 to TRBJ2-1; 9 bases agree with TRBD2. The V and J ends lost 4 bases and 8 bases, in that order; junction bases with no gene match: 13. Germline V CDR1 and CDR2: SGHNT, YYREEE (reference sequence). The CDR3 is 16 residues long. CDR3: CASSLPLSGGRDEQFF. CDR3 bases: TGTGCCAGCAGCCTGCCCCTCAGCGGGGGGAGGGATGAGCAGTTCTTC. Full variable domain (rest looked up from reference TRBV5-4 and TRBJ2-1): ETGVTQSPTHLIKTRGQQVTLRCSSQSGHNTVSWYQQALGQGPQFIFQYYREEENGRGNFPPRFSGLQFPNYSSELNVNALELDDSALYLCASSLPLSGGRDEQFFGPGTRLTVL.

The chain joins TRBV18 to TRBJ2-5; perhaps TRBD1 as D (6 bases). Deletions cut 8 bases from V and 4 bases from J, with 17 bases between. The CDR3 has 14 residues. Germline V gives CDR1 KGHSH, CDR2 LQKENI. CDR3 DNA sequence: TGTGCCAGCGTCACCACGACAGGCCGAGAGACCCAGTACTTC. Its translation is CASVTTTGRETQYF.

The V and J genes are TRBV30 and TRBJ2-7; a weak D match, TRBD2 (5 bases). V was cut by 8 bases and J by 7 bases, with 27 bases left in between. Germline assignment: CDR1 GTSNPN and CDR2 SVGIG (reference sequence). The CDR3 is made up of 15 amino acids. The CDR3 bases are TGTGCCCGAGCTCACCGGGATAACAAGGCCGGAGAGCAGTACTTC. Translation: CARAHRDNKAGEQYF.

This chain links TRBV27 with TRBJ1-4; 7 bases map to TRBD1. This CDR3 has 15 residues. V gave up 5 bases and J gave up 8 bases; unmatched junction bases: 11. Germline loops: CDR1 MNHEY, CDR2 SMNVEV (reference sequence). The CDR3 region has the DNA TGTGCCAGCAGTCCCCAAGGACAGGAGGAGGAAAAACTGTTTTTT. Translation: CASSPQGQEEEKLFF.

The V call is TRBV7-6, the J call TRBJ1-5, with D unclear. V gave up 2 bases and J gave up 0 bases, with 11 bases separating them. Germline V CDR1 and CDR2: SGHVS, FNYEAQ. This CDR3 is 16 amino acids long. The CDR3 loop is CASSLTSTDSNQPQHF. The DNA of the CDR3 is TGTGCCAGCAGCTTAACATCTACGGATAGCAATCAGCCCCAGCATTTT.

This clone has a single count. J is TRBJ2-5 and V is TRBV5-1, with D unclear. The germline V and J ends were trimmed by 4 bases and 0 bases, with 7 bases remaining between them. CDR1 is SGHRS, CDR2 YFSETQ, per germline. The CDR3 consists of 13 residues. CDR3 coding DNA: TGCGCCAGCAGCCCCCCGTACCAAGAGACCCAGTACTTC. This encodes CASSPPYQETQYF.

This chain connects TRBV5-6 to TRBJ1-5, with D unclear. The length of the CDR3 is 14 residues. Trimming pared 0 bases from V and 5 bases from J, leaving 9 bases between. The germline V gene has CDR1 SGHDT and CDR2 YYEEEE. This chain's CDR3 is CASSLGVTDQPQHF. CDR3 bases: TGTGCCAGCAGCTTGGGGGTGACCGATCAGCCCCAGCATTTT. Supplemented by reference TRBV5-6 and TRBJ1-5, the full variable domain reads DAGVTQSPTHLIKTRGQQVTLRCSPKSGHDTVSWYQQALGQGPQFIFQYYEEEERQRGNFPDRFSGHQFPNYSSELNVNALLLGDSALYLCASSLGVTDQPQHFGDGTRLSIL.

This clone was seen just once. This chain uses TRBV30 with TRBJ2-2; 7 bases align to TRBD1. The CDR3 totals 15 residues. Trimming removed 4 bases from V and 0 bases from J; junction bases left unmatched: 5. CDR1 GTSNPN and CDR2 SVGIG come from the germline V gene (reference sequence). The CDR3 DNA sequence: TGTGCCTGGACCTTGGACAGGACGAACACCGGGGAGCTGTTTTTT. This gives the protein CAWTLDRTNTGELFF.

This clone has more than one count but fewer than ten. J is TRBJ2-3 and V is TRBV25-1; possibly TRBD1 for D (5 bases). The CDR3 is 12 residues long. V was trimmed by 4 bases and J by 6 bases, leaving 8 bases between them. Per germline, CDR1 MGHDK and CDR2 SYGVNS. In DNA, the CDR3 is TGTGCCAGCAGTGTACAGGCGGATACGCAGTATTTT. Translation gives CASSVQADTQYF.

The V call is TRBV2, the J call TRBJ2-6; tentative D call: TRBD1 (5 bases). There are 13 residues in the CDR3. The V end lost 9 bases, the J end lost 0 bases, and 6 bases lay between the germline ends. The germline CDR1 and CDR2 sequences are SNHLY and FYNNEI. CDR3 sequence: CARQVSGANVLTF. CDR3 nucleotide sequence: TGTGCCAGACAGGTCTCTGGGGCCAACGTCCTGACTTTC.

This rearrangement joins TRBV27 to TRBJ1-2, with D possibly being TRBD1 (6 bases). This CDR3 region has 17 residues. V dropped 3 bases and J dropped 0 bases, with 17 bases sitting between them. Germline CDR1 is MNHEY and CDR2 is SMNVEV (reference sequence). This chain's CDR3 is CASSFSGRQASNYGYTF. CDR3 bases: TGTGCCAGCAGTTTCTCAGGAAGACAGGCTTCTAACTATGGCTACACCTTC.

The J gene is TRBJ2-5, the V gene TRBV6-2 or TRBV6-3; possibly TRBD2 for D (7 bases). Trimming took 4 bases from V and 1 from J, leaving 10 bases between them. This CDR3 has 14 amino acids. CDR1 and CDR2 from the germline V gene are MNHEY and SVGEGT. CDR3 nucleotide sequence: TGTGCCAGCAGTTTCGCGGGGGCCCAAGAGACCCAGTACTTC. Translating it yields CASSFAGAQETQYF.

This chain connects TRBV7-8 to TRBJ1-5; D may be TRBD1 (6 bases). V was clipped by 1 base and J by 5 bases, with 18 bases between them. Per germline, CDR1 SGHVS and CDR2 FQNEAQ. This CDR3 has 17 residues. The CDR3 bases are TGTGCCAGCAGCTTAGAATTGGGTAACAGGGCGCATCAGCCCCAGCATTTT. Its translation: CASSLELGNRAHQPQHF. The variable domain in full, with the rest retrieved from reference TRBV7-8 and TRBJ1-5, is GAGVSQSPRYKVAKRGQDVALRCDPISGHVSLFWYQQALGQGPEFLTYFQNEAQLDKSGLPSDRFFAERPEGSVSTLKIQRTQQEDSAVYLCASSLELGNRAHQPQHFGDGTRLSIL.

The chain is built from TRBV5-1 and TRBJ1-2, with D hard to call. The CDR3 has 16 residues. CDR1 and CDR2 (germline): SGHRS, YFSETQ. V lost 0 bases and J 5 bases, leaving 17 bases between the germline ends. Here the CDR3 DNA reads TGCGCCAGCAGCTTGGGGACTCTATCTTTTGTTTATGGCTACACCTTC. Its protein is CASSLGTLSFVYGYTF.

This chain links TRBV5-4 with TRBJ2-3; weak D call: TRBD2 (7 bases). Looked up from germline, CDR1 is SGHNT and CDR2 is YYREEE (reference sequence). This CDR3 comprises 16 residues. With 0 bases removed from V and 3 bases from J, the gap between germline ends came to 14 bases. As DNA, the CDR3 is TGTGCCAGCAGCTTGGCCATCGGGGGGCCTACAGATACGCAGTATTTT. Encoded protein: CASSLAIGGPTDTQYF.

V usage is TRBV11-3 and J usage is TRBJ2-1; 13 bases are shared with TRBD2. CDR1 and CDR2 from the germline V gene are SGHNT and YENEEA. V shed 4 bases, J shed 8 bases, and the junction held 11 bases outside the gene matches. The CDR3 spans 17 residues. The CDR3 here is CASSSSLAGGLLDEQFF. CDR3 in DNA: TGTGCCAGCAGCTCATCACTAGCGGGGGGGCTTTTGGATGAGCAGTTCTTC.

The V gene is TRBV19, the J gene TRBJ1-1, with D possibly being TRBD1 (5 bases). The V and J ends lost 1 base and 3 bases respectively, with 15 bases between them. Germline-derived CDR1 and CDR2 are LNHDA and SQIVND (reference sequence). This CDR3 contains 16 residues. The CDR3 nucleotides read TGTGCCAGTAGTATAGGGCCGGGGGAGGTGGACACTGAAGCTTTCTTT. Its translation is CASSIGPGEVDTEAFF. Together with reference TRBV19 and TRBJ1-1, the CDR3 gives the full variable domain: DGGITQSPKYLFRKEGQNVTLSCEQNLNHDAMYWYRQDPGQGLRLIYYSQIVNDFQKGDIAEGYSVSREKKESFPLTVTSAQKNPTAFYLCASSIGPGEVDTEAFFGQGTRLTVV.

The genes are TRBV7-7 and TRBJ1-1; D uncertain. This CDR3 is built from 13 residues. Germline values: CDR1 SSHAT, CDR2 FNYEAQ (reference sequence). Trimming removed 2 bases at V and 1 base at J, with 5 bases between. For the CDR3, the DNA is TGTGCCAGCAGCTTATCCGGGAACACTGAAGCTTTCTTT. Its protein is CASSLSGNTEAFF.

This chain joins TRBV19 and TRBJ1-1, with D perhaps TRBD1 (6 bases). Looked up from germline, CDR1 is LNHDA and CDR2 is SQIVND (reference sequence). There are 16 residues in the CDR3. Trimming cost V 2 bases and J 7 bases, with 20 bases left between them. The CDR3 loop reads CASSISRGSSYDEAFF. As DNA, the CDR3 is TGTGCCAGTAGTATATCCAGGGGCAGTAGCTATGATGAAGCTTTCTTT.

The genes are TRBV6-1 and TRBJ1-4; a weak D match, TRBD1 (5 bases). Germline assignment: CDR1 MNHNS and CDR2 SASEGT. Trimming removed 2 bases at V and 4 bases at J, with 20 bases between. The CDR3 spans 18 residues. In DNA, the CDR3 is TGTGCCAGCAGTGAATGGTCCGGGGCCATTGGAGATAATGAAAAACTGTTTTTT. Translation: CASSEWSGAIGDNEKLFF.

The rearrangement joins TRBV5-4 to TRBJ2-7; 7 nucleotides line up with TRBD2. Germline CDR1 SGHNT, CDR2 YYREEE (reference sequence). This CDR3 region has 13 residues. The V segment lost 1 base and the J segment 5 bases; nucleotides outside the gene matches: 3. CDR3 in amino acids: CASSLYGGNEQYF. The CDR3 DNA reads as TGTGCCAGCAGCTTGTACGGGGGGAACGAGCAGTACTTC.

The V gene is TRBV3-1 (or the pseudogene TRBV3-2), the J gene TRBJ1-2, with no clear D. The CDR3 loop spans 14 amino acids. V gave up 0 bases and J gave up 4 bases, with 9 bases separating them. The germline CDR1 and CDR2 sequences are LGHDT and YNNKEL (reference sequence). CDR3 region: CASSQDRFAYGYTF. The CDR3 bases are TGTGCCAGCAGCCAAGACCGTTTCGCCTATGGCTACACCTTC.

DNA of the CDR3: TGTGCCAGTAGTAGAAGGGCCCGGGAGGCCTCACCCCTCCACTTT. Amino acids: CASSRRAREASPLHF. The rearrangement uses TRBV19 and TRBJ1-6, with D unclear. Germline loops: CDR1 LNHDA, CDR2 SQIVND (reference sequence). V lost 4 bases and J 10 bases, leaving 17 bases between the germline ends. The CDR3 totals 15 residues.

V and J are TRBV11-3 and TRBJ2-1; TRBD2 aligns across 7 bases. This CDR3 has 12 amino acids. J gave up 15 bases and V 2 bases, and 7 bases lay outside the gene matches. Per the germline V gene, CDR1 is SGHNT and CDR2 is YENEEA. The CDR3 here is CASSLMGGVVFF. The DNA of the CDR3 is TGTGCCAGCAGCTTAATGGGGGGGGTCGTGTTCTTC.

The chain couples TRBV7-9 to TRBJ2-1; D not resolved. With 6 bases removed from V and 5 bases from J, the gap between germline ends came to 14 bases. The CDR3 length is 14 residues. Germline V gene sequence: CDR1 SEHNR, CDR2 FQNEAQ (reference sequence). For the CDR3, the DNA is TGTGCCAGCAGAGAAGGTAGTTTCAACAATGAGCAGTTCTTC. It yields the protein CASREGSFNNEQFF.

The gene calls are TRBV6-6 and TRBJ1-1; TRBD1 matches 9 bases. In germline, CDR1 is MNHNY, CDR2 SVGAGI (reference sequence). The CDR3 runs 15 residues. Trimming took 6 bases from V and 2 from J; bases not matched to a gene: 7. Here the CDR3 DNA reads TGTGCCAGCAGCAAAGGACAGGGGCTCAACACTGAAGCTTTCTTT. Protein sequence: CASSKGQGLNTEAFF.